The entry below gives a single T cell receptor (beta chain) sequence along with its context. One end of the junction fails to match germline, which may point to a read error. No cell sorting was done before RNA was extracted from the tissue. Donors were chemotherapy-naive, newly diagnosed lung cancer surgical patients in China, August–November 2014. The length of the CDR3 is 15 residues. From germline, CDR1 is MNHEY and CDR2 SVGAGI. A modified ARM-PCR protocol with three rounds of nested PCR amplified TCRbeta. TCRdb recomputed calls from the multiplex PCR reads with MiXCR, one row per CDR3 protein. Of fewer than 120,000 distinct CDR3 sequences in the sample, under 90% were seen once. This entry comes from a study of tumor and adjacent non-tumor tissue in lung cancer.

Sequenced input: lung tumor tissue. The chain uses TRBV6-5 and TRBJ2-1, with 7 bases identical to TRBD2. This TCR was recovered from a man aged 70 or older with non-small cell lung cancer. This chain's CDR3 is CASSYLRGVRNEQFF. In DNA, the CDR3 is TGCGCCAGCAGTTACCTACGGGGGGTGAGGAATGAGCAGTTCTTC.